The rows below give T cell receptor beta chains drawn from one sample of a study of CD8 T cells in ankylosing spondylitis. TCRdb redid the calling of the 5' RACE reads with MiXCR, one entry per CDR3 protein. The data contain approximately 440,000 distinct CDR3 sequences, 15% to 20% of them singletons. Sequenced input: blood, either unsorted or a sorted T cell fraction (not recorded which). These receptors all come from a male donor with ankylosing spondylitis. Both conserved end residues are part of each CDR3. D genes are given only for firm matches. Only some rows state a clone size, as once, few, many or a class for expanded clones.

j_call: TRBJ2-3; clone_size: -; v_call: TRBV2; d_call: TRBD2; cdr3_nt: TGTGCCAGCAGACTACCCGGACTAGACACAGATACGCAGTATTTT; cdr3_aa: CASRLPGLDTDTQYF
j_call: TRBJ2-3; clone_size: few; v_call: TRBV6-1; d_call: -; cdr3_nt: TGTGCCAGCAGTGGGGGACCAACCAATACGCAGTATTTT; cdr3_aa: CASSGGPTNTQYF
j_call: TRBJ1-3; clone_size: -; v_call: TRBV5-1; d_call: -; cdr3_nt: TGCGCCAGCAGCTCCGGGGGGCAGCCTGGAAACACCATATATTTT; cdr3_aa: CASSSGGQPGNTIYF
j_call: TRBJ2-2; clone_size: -; v_call: TRBV5-1; d_call: -; cdr3_nt: TGCGCCAGCAGCTTGGTAGCGTGGACCGGGGAGCTGTTTTTT; cdr3_aa: CASSLVAWTGELFF
j_call: TRBJ2-7; clone_size: -; v_call: TRBV6-1; d_call: TRBD2; cdr3_nt: TGTGCCAGCAGCGGGACTAGCGGAGGGAGAACCTACGAGCAGTACTTC; cdr3_aa: CASSGTSGGRTYEQYF
j_call: TRBJ2-1; clone_size: -; v_call: TRBV28; d_call: -; cdr3_nt: TGTGCCAGCAGTTTAATAGCAGGGGCGAATGAGCAGTTCTTC; cdr3_aa: CASSLIAGANEQFF
j_call: TRBJ1-5; clone_size: few; v_call: TRBV6-2/TRBV6-3; d_call: -; cdr3_nt: TGTGCCAGCAGTTACTCGATCGACGGAGACCACAATCAGCCCCAGCATTTT; cdr3_aa: CASSYSIDGDHNQPQHF
j_call: TRBJ1-1; clone_size: few; v_call: TRBV20-1; d_call: -; cdr3_nt: TGCAGTGCTATTGGTGGAACTGAAGCTTTCTTT; cdr3_aa: CSAIGGTEAFF
j_call: TRBJ1-2; clone_size: few; v_call: TRBV6-5; d_call: TRBD1; cdr3_nt: TGTGCCAGCAGTTACTCGGGTTGGACAGGGGATGGCTACACCTTC; cdr3_aa: CASSYSGWTGDGYTF
j_call: TRBJ2-1; clone_size: few; v_call: TRBV7-9; d_call: TRBD2; cdr3_nt: TGTGCCAGCAGCTCCCGAGGACTAGCGATAGATGAGCAGTTCTTC; cdr3_aa: CASSSRGLAIDEQFF
j_call: TRBJ2-7; clone_size: -; v_call: TRBV12-3/TRBV12-4; d_call: -; cdr3_nt: TGTGCCAGCAGTTTTTACGTTAACGAGCAGTACTTC; cdr3_aa: CASSFYVNEQYF
j_call: TRBJ2-1; clone_size: once; v_call: TRBV19; d_call: -; cdr3_nt: TGTGCCCGGCCGGGGACGGAAATCTACAATGAGCAGTTCTTC; cdr3_aa: CARPGTEIYNEQFF
j_call: TRBJ1-2; clone_size: few; v_call: TRBV20-1; d_call: -; cdr3_nt: TGCAGTGCTAGAGGACAGTACGATGGCTACACCTTC; cdr3_aa: CSARGQYDGYTF
j_call: TRBJ2-1; clone_size: many; v_call: TRBV20-1; d_call: -; cdr3_nt: TGCAGTGCTAGTCTGCTCAGGGTACTCTCCTACAATGAGCAGTTCTTC; cdr3_aa: CSASLLRVLSYNEQFF
j_call: TRBJ1-4; clone_size: -; v_call: TRBV4-1; d_call: -; cdr3_nt: TGCGCCAGCAGCCAGGTGGGGGGGAATGAAAAACTGTTTTTT; cdr3_aa: CASSQVGGNEKLFF
j_call: TRBJ2-1; clone_size: -; v_call: TRBV3-1; d_call: -; cdr3_nt: TGTGCCAGCAGCCAAGTGGGAGCCAATGAGCAGTTCTTC; cdr3_aa: CASSQVGANEQFF
j_call: TRBJ2-7; clone_size: few; v_call: TRBV2; d_call: -; cdr3_nt: TGTGCCAGCAGTGAATGGGTCAGGGACGACGAGCAGTACTTC; cdr3_aa: CASSEWVRDDEQYF
j_call: TRBJ2-1; clone_size: -; v_call: TRBV7-2; d_call: TRBD2; cdr3_nt: TGTGCCAGCAAGCGACCGGGACTAGCAGATGAGCAGTTCTTC; cdr3_aa: CASKRPGLADEQFF
j_call: TRBJ1-3; clone_size: once; v_call: TRBV12-3/TRBV12-4; d_call: -; cdr3_nt: TGTGCCTGCAGTCCTGAGCCGGGACGCCGGAGCTCTGGAAACACCATATATTTT; cdr3_aa: CACSPEPGRRSSGNTIYF
j_call: TRBJ1-2; clone_size: -; v_call: TRBV27; d_call: -; cdr3_nt: TGTGCCAGCAGGCCAGGGTATGGCTACACCTTC; cdr3_aa: CASRPGYGYTF
j_call: TRBJ1-1; clone_size: -; v_call: TRBV5-1; d_call: TRBD1; cdr3_nt: TGCGCCAGCAGCTCCTCAGGGGGCGCGGGCACTGAAGCTTTCTTT; cdr3_aa: CASSSSGGAGTEAFF
j_call: TRBJ1-3; clone_size: -; v_call: TRBV6-2/TRBV6-3; d_call: -; cdr3_nt: TGTGCCAGCAGTTACGGGCCAGGCGCTGGAAACACCATATATTTT; cdr3_aa: CASSYGPGAGNTIYF
j_call: TRBJ2-1; clone_size: few; v_call: TRBV2; d_call: TRBD2; cdr3_nt: TGTGCCAGCAGCACGGTTCCAGCGGGGACCTACAATGAGCAGTTCTTC; cdr3_aa: CASSTVPAGTYNEQFF
j_call: TRBJ1-1; clone_size: many; v_call: TRBV5-1; d_call: -; cdr3_nt: TGCGCCAGCAGCTTGGAAGTCGCGAACACTGAAGCTTTCTTT; cdr3_aa: CASSLEVANTEAFF
j_call: TRBJ1-2; clone_size: few; v_call: TRBV7-9; d_call: TRBD1; cdr3_nt: TGTGCCAGCAGCCCGCAGGGGGCCTATGGCTACACCTTC; cdr3_aa: CASSPQGAYGYTF
j_call: TRBJ1-6; clone_size: -; v_call: TRBV2; d_call: -; cdr3_nt: TGTGCCAGCCGGCGAGGCGGGTTAGAAAATTCACCCCTCCACTTT; cdr3_aa: CASRRGGLENSPLHF
j_call: TRBJ2-5; clone_size: few; v_call: TRBV4-2; d_call: -; cdr3_nt: TGTGCCAGCAGCCAAGGTTCAGGGGTGGGGGAGACCCAGTACTTC; cdr3_aa: CASSQGSGVGETQYF
j_call: TRBJ1-2; clone_size: many; v_call: TRBV20-1; d_call: -; cdr3_nt: TGCAGTGCTACCCCCGGCGGGATCTATGGCTACACCTTC; cdr3_aa: CSATPGGIYGYTF
j_call: TRBJ2-7; clone_size: -; v_call: TRBV9; d_call: -; cdr3_nt: TGTGCCAGCAGCGTAGGGACAGCATCCTACGAGCAGTACTTC; cdr3_aa: CASSVGTASYEQYF
j_call: TRBJ1-5; clone_size: few; v_call: TRBV5-1; d_call: -; cdr3_nt: TGCGCCAGCAGCTCATTTTCCCAGGGGATGGGCAATCAGCCCCAGCATTTT; cdr3_aa: CASSSFSQGMGNQPQHF
j_call: TRBJ1-2; clone_size: -; v_call: TRBV7-2; d_call: -; cdr3_nt: TGTGCCAGCAGCTTAGTCGTGGCAGCCTATGGCTACACCTTC; cdr3_aa: CASSLVVAAYGYTF
j_call: TRBJ1-1; clone_size: -; v_call: TRBV12-3/TRBV12-4; d_call: -; cdr3_nt: TGTGCCAGCAGCGCCGAACGGGCGAACACTGAAGCTTTCTTT; cdr3_aa: CASSAERANTEAFF
j_call: TRBJ2-1; clone_size: few; v_call: TRBV24-1; d_call: TRBD2; cdr3_nt: TGTGCCACCAGTGATTTCGGACTAGCGGCGGGTGAGCAGTTCTTC; cdr3_aa: CATSDFGLAAGEQFF
j_call: TRBJ2-1; clone_size: -; v_call: TRBV5-1; d_call: TRBD2; cdr3_nt: TGCGCCAGCAGCTTGGAAGGGACTAGCGTCAATGAGCAGTTCTTC; cdr3_aa: CASSLEGTSVNEQFF
j_call: TRBJ2-3; clone_size: -; v_call: TRBV20-1; d_call: -; cdr3_nt: TGCAGTGCTAGAGATGGTGGGAGCACAGATACGCAGTATTTT; cdr3_aa: CSARDGGSTDTQYF
j_call: TRBJ2-1; clone_size: few; v_call: TRBV6-1; d_call: -; cdr3_nt: TGTGCCAGCAAACCCCTTCAGACAGGCAACAATGAGCAGTTCTTC; cdr3_aa: CASKPLQTGNNEQFF
j_call: TRBJ2-7; clone_size: -; v_call: TRBV2; d_call: -; cdr3_nt: TGTGCCAGCAGTGCAATCCTGAACTCCTACGAGCAGTACTTC; cdr3_aa: CASSAILNSYEQYF
j_call: TRBJ2-6; clone_size: many; v_call: TRBV12-3/TRBV12-4; d_call: -; cdr3_nt: TGTGCCAGCAGTTTAAGGGCCTATCCTGGGGCCAACGTCCTGACTTTC; cdr3_aa: CASSLRAYPGANVLTF
j_call: TRBJ2-1; clone_size: -; v_call: TRBV19; d_call: -; cdr3_nt: TGTGCCAGTAGTATTGAGGGGGAGGTGTTCTTC; cdr3_aa: CASSIEGEVFF
j_call: TRBJ2-3; clone_size: -; v_call: TRBV20-1; d_call: TRBD2; cdr3_nt: TGCAGTGCTAGATTAGGCCTAGCGGGGGGGTCCGGGCTAACAGATACGCAGTATTTT; cdr3_aa: CSARLGLAGGSGLTDTQYF
j_call: TRBJ2-1; clone_size: few; v_call: TRBV6-2/TRBV6-3; d_call: TRBD1; cdr3_nt: TGTGCCAGCAGTGGACAGGGTCCCCAGGCGTCCAATGAGCAGTTCTTC; cdr3_aa: CASSGQGPQASNEQFF
j_call: TRBJ1-1; clone_size: -; v_call: TRBV12-3/TRBV12-4; d_call: -; cdr3_nt: TGTGCCTGCTGCTCCCTCGGGACACAGGCCACTTTGAACACTGAAGCTTTCTTT; cdr3_aa: CACCSLGTQATLNTEAFF
j_call: TRBJ2-2; clone_size: few; v_call: TRBV5-1; d_call: -; cdr3_nt: TGCGCCAGCAGCTTGCAGGGGGGCGTACCCGGGAACACCGGGGAGCTGTTTTTT; cdr3_aa: CASSLQGGVPGNTGELFF
j_call: TRBJ1-1; clone_size: -; v_call: TRBV29-1; d_call: TRBD1; cdr3_nt: TGCAGCGTTGCCCGCACTGGACAGGGGCCGACTGAAGCTTTCTTT; cdr3_aa: CSVARTGQGPTEAFF
j_call: TRBJ2-1; clone_size: few; v_call: TRBV11-2; d_call: -; cdr3_nt: TGTGCCAGCAGCAACGGGGGCTCCTACAATGAGCAGTTCTTC; cdr3_aa: CASSNGGSYNEQFF
j_call: TRBJ2-5; clone_size: -; v_call: TRBV11-2; d_call: -; cdr3_nt: TGTGCCAGCAGCTTAGATGGGGAGCGGCCTGGCCAAGAGACCCAGTACTTC; cdr3_aa: CASSLDGERPGQETQYF
j_call: TRBJ2-1; clone_size: -; v_call: TRBV4-1; d_call: -; cdr3_nt: TGCGCCAGCAGCCAAGTATCGGGGCTATCGGGCAATGAGCAGTTCTTC; cdr3_aa: CASSQVSGLSGNEQFF
j_call: TRBJ2-6; clone_size: -; v_call: TRBV15; d_call: -; cdr3_nt: TGTGCCACCATGAAGAGGCCTGGGGCCAACGTCCTGACTTTC; cdr3_aa: CATMKRPGANVLTF
j_call: TRBJ2-2; clone_size: few; v_call: TRBV4-1; d_call: TRBD2; cdr3_nt: TGCGCCAGCAGCCAGATACTAGCGGGTTTGGCATCCGGGGAGCTGTTTTTT; cdr3_aa: CASSQILAGLASGELFF
j_call: TRBJ2-3; clone_size: few; v_call: TRBV5-1; d_call: -; cdr3_nt: TGCGCCAGCAGCCCCGGAACTGCAGATACGCAGTATTTT; cdr3_aa: CASSPGTADTQYF
j_call: TRBJ2-3; clone_size: -; v_call: TRBV11-2; d_call: -; cdr3_nt: TGTGCCAGCAGCGGGACCGGGGTTAGCACAGATACGCAGTATTTT; cdr3_aa: CASSGTGVSTDTQYF
j_call: TRBJ1-1; clone_size: many; v_call: TRBV11-2; d_call: -; cdr3_nt: TGTGCCAGCAGCTTAGGCCCGGGGGTGAACACTGAAGCTTTCTTT; cdr3_aa: CASSLGPGVNTEAFF
j_call: TRBJ1-1; clone_size: many; v_call: TRBV7-8; d_call: -; cdr3_nt: TGTGCCAGCAGCTTAGCACGGGGCCTGAACACTGAAGCTTTCTTT; cdr3_aa: CASSLARGLNTEAFF